Each of the 27 T cell receptor beta chains below was sequenced from the same sample in a study of blood T cell repertoires in COVID-19. The assay was immunoSEQ multiplex PCR, and TCRdb's table has in-frame clones only and misses some. The sample includes 110,000 to 150,000 clones, 65% to 90% of them seen just once. Sample: peripheral blood. The receptors stem from a man in his fifties or sixties with active or convalescent COVID-19.

This clone was seen only a few times. The sample holds other DNA sequences that translate to the same CDR3. The gene calls are TRBV3-1 (or the pseudogene TRBV3-2) and TRBJ1-1; tentative D call: TRBD1 (6 bases). The V gene's germline CDR1 is LGHDT and CDR2 YNNKEL (reference sequence). This CDR3 contains 14 residues. Trimming pared 1 base from V and 2 bases from J, leaving 8 bases between. The CDR3 sequence is CASSQGTANTEAFF. The CDR3 DNA reads as TGTGCCAGCAGCCAAGGGACAGCCAACACTGAAGCTTTCTTT.

This clone has a handful of counts. The chain joins TRBV14 to TRBJ2-3; 10 bases are a match to TRBD2. V lost 4 bases, J lost 4 bases, and 11 bases stayed unmatched. Germline V gene lookup returns CDR1 SGHDN and CDR2 FVKESK. The CDR3 loop spans 17 amino acids. DNA of the CDR3: TGTGCCAGCAGCCCGCGGACTAGCGGACGGCTTTCAGATACGCAGTATTTT. It encodes CASSPRTSGRLSDTQYF.

The chain links TRBV6-5 to TRBJ2-3, with a weak D call TRBD1 (5 bases). The V end was cut by 0 bases, the J end by 11 bases, with 15 bases between. Germline V gene sequence: CDR1 MNHEY, CDR2 SVGAGI. The CDR3 has 14 amino acids. CDR3 in amino acids: CASSYSKYQGRQYF. The CDR3, as DNA: TGTGCCAGCAGTTACTCGAAGTATCAGGGTAGGCAGTATTTT.

The chain employs TRBV20-1 and TRBJ1-1; TRBD1 agrees at 9 bases. Germline V gives CDR1 DFQATT, CDR2 SNEGSKA (reference sequence). After removal of 3 bases from V and 6 bases from J, the junction contained 14 bases not matched to a gene. The CDR3 totals 16 residues. The CDR3 reads CSASDVVGQGSAEAFF. The CDR3 nucleotides are TGCAGTGCTAGTGACGTTGTAGGACAGGGGTCGGCTGAAGCTTTCTTT.

The J gene is TRBJ2-2, the V gene TRBV6-5, with D perhaps TRBD1 (6 bases). The CDR3 length is 14 residues. V was shortened by 10 bases and J by 4 bases, with 16 bases between the two germline ends. The germline V gene has CDR1 MNHEY and CDR2 SVGAGI. CDR3 loop: CATNPQGVTGELFF. For the CDR3, the DNA is TGTGCCACCAATCCACAGGGAGTCACCGGGGAGCTGTTTTTT.

In its sample, this clone was seen a few times. The rearrangement links TRBV23-1 to TRBJ1-1; D may be TRBD1 (6 bases). TRBV23-1 is annotated as an ORF whose role is uncertain. The CDR3 is made up of 16 amino acids. The V end was cut by 7 bases, the J end by 6 bases, with 24 bases between. This chain's CDR3 is CASIWIRGESDAEAFF. Written as DNA, the CDR3 is TGCGCCAGCATCTGGATCAGGGGCGAGTCGGATGCTGAAGCTTTCTTT.

J is TRBJ1-2 and V is TRBV7-2, with 8 bases that match TRBD1. Germline lookup yields CDR1 SGHTA and CDR2 FQGNSA. The CDR3 totals 16 residues. The trim removed 4 bases at V and 6 bases at J, leaving 13 bases unmatched. Written as DNA, the CDR3 is TGTGCCAGCAGCTCCTACCCCGGACAGGGTAGCCATGGCTACACCTTC. This encodes CASSSYPGQGSHGYTF.

This clone was observed a few times. V is TRBV7-2 and J is TRBJ2-7, with TRBD1 as a possible D gene (6 bases). The better agreement between TRBJ2-5 and the DNA end casts doubt on the J call. Germline lookup yields CDR1 SGHTA and CDR2 FQGNSA. There are 17 residues in the CDR3. CDR3 DNA sequence: TGTGCCAGCAGCTTAGACGGTTTTCAGGGGTCTTTAGGGACCCAGTACTTC. Encoded protein: CASSLDGFQGSLGTQYF.

This chain connects TRBV20-1 to TRBJ2-1; weak D call: TRBD2 (5 bases). Germline values: CDR1 DFQATT, CDR2 SNEGSKA (reference sequence). V lost 3 bases and J lost 7, with 10 bases in between. The CDR3 is made up of 12 amino acids. CDR3 loop: CSASREGNEQFF. Written as DNA, the CDR3 is TGCAGTGCTAGTCGAGAGGGTAATGAGCAGTTCTTC.

The CDR3 DNA reads TGCGCCAGCAGCCAAGGGGACAGCCCCATCTATGGCTACACCTTC. It yields the protein CASSQGDSPIYGYTF. The chain has TRBV4-3 and TRBJ1-2; 7 bases map to TRBD1. The CDR3 contains 15 residues. Germline V gene data show CDR1 as LGHNA and CDR2 as YSLEER. Unmatched junction bases numbered 6, after V lost 1 base and J lost 4 bases.

The V call is TRBV19, the J call TRBJ2-5, with TRBD1 matching over 7 bases. V lost 6 bases, J lost 5 bases, and 6 bases stayed unmatched. The CDR3 extends over 13 amino acids. Looked up from germline, CDR1 is LNHDA and CDR2 is SQIVND (reference sequence). The CDR3 region has the DNA TGTGCCAGTAGGAAAGGGGGCGAGGAGACCCAGTACTTC. This codes for CASRKGGEETQYF.

This clone was recorded only once. The V call is TRBV14, the J call TRBJ1-1; 8 bases are a match to TRBD1. CDR3 size: 15 residues. V lost 3 bases to trimming and J lost 1 base; unmatched junction nucleotides: 4. Germline CDR1 and CDR2: SGHDN and FVKESK. The CDR3 nucleotides are TGTGCCAGCAGCCAGACCAGGGGGCCGAACACTGAAGCTTTCTTT. Residues: CASSQTRGPNTEAFF. Full variable domain (outside the CDR3, taken from reference TRBV14 and TRBJ1-1): EAGVTQFPSHSVIEKGQTVTLRCDPISGHDNLYWYRRVMGKEIKFLLHFVKESKQDESGMPNNRFLAERTGGTYSTLKVQPAELEDSGVYFCASSQTRGPNTEAFFGQGTRLTVV.

This clone has just a few counts. The V and J genes are TRBV7-8 and TRBJ2-5, with TRBD2 matching 11 bases. The length of the CDR3 is 16 residues. Germline CDR1 SGHVS, CDR2 FQNEAQ. Losses at the gene ends were 5 bases for V and 7 bases for J; bases not matched to a gene: 12. CDR3 coding DNA: TGTGCCAGCAGCACGATAGCGGGAGGGCCTGTGGTGACCCAGTACTTC. Protein product: CASSTIAGGPVVTQYF.

This clone was seen only once. The chain recombines TRBV5-4 with TRBJ1-2; the D gene is possibly TRBD1 (5 bases). The germline CDR1 and CDR2 sequences are SGHNT and YYREEE (reference sequence). Trimming took off 0 bases at V and 2 bases at J, with 11 bases between the two ends. The CDR3 sequence is 15 residues long. CDR3 sequence (DNA): TGTGCCAGCAGCTTGGAGGGGTACCGAAACTATGGCTACACCTTC. Protein sequence: CASSLEGYRNYGYTF.

The V gene is TRBV19, the J gene TRBJ2-1, with D unclear. Per the germline V gene, CDR1 is LNHDA and CDR2 is SQIVND (reference sequence). This CDR3 comprises 15 residues. The V gene lost 8 bases and the J gene lost 0 bases, with 14 bases spanning the gap. For the CDR3, the DNA is TGTGCCAGTGGCGCATCGAGGAGCTCCTACAATGAGCAGTTCTTC. Translating gives CASGASRSSYNEQFF. Variable domain in full (rest from reference TRBV19 and TRBJ2-1): DGGITQSPKYLFRKEGQNVTLSCEQNLNHDAMYWYRQDPGQGLRLIYYSQIVNDFQKGDIAEGYSVSREKKESFPLTVTSAQKNPTAFYLCASGASRSSYNEQFFGPGTRLTVL.

V usage is TRBV4-1 and J usage is TRBJ1-6, with 9 bases identical to TRBD1. After removal of 4 bases from V and 9 bases from J, the junction contained 16 bases not matched to a gene. CDR3 length: 18 amino acids. Looked up from germline, CDR1 is MGHRA and CDR2 is YSYEKL. CDR3 sequence: CASSRSPAGTGSGSPLHF. The CDR3 coding sequence is TGCGCCAGCAGCCGAAGTCCTGCGGGGACAGGGAGTGGTTCACCCCTCCACTTT.

This clone was seen a single time. The rearrangement uses TRBV6-5 and TRBJ1-1; no definite D call. The CDR3 totals 14 residues. The V and J ends lost 7 bases and 0 bases respectively, with 12 bases between them. Germline V gene sequence: CDR1 MNHEY, CDR2 SVGAGI. In DNA, the CDR3 is TGTGCCAGCACCCCAGACACCTTGAACACTGAAGCTTTCTTT. This encodes CASTPDTLNTEAFF.

This chain joins TRBV9 and TRBJ2-7; D is possibly TRBD1 (6 bases). V lost 4 bases and J 1 base, leaving 21 bases between the germline ends. Germline V CDR1 and CDR2: SGDLS, YYNGEE. There are 17 residues in the CDR3. Here the CDR3 reads CASSSNPPGALSYEQYV. For the CDR3, the DNA is TGTGCCAGCAGCTCCAACCCACCAGGGGCTTTGTCCTACGAGCAGTACGTC.

This chain joins TRBV5-6 and TRBJ2-7; D is unresolved. The germline gives CDR1 SGHDT, CDR2 YYEEEE. V gave up 2 bases and J gave up 9 bases, with 18 bases separating them. CDR3 length: 14 residues. The DNA of the CDR3 is TGTGCCAGCAGCTTCGTTAGAGCTGAAGTTGGGCAGTACTTC. Amino acids: CASSFVRAEVGQYF.

The J gene is TRBJ1-1, the V gene TRBV5-4, with D possibly being TRBD1 (5 bases). Trimming pared 4 bases from V and 1 base from J, leaving 8 bases between. The CDR3 totals 13 residues. CDR1 is SGHNT and CDR2 is YYREEE in the germline V gene (reference sequence). In DNA form, the CDR3 reads TGTGCCAGCAGCGGCGGACAGAACACTGAAGCTTTCTTT. Residues: CASSGGQNTEAFF.

The chain carries TRBV21-1 and TRBJ1-2; TRBD1 was called by the table and not checked on the DNA. TRBV21-1 is a listed pseudogene. The CDR3 contains 14 residues. In DNA form, the CDR3 reads TGTGCCAGCAGCATGGGACAGGAGAGAGATGGCTACACCTTC. Translation: CASSMGQERDGYTF.

To note about this clone: The same CDR3 can be traced to other DNA sequences in this sample. V is TRBV2 and J is TRBJ1-1, with TRBD1 identical over 8 bases. The J segment lost 0 bases and the V segment lost 4 bases, leaving 1 base of the junction unmatched. Germline CDR1 and CDR2: SNHLY and FYNNEI. The CDR3 is 14 residues long. For the CDR3, the DNA is TGTGCCAGCAGTGGACAGGGGCTGAACACTGAAGCTTTCTTT. Its translation: CASSGQGLNTEAFF. The full variable domain, in which reference TRBV2 and TRBJ1-1 provide the parts outside the CDR3, is EPEVTQTPSHQVTQMGQEVILRCVPISNHLYFYWYRQILGQKVEFLVSFYNNEISEKSEIFDDQFSVERPDGSNFTLKIRSTKLEDSAMYFCASSGQGLNTEAFFGQGTRLTVV.

The genes are TRBV29-1 and TRBJ2-7; D ambiguous. This CDR3 region has 11 residues. Germline loops: CDR1 SQVTM, CDR2 ANQGSEA. V lost 5 bases and J lost 3, with 8 bases in between. The CDR3 region has the DNA TGCAGCGTTTCTGAGTACTACGAGCAGTACTTC. As protein: CSVSEYYEQYF.

The rearrangement joins TRBV18 to TRBJ2-2; tentatively, D is TRBD1 (5 bases). CDR1 KGHSH and CDR2 LQKENI come from the germline V gene. V dropped 6 bases and J dropped 7 bases, with 21 bases sitting between them. The CDR3 totals 16 residues. The CDR3 bases are TGTGCCAGCTCTCTCCTACAAGGGGCGCAGATCGGGGAGCTGTTTTTT. Translated: CASSLLQGAQIGELFF. Drawing the rest from reference TRBV18 and TRBJ2-2, the complete variable domain is NAGVMQNPRHLVRRRGQEARLRCSPMKGHSHVYWYRQLPEEGLKFMVYLQKENIIDESGMPKERFSAEFPKEGPSILRIQQVVRGDSAAYFCASSLLQGAQIGELFFGEGSRLTVL.

This chain uses TRBV7-2 with TRBJ2-3; D might be TRBD1 (6 bases). V was shortened by 5 bases and J by 1 base, with 25 bases between the two germline ends. The CDR3 is 19 residues long. Germline assignment: CDR1 SGHTA and CDR2 FQGNSA. For the CDR3, the DNA is TGTGCCAGCAGCATAAGATATGGAGTCAGGGGTCGGGGCACAGATACGCAGTATTTT. Translating gives CASSIRYGVRGRGTDTQYF.

The chain joins TRBV27 to TRBJ1-5; D remains ambiguous. V was cut by 6 bases and J by 3 bases, with 9 bases left in between. The CDR3 consists of 13 residues. Germline V gene lookup returns CDR1 MNHEY and CDR2 SMNVEV (reference sequence). The CDR3: CASRSSSNQPQHF. In DNA, the CDR3 is TGTGCCAGCAGATCCTCTTCCAATCAGCCCCAGCATTTT.

The genes are TRBV19 and TRBJ1-5; maybe TRBD1 (5 bases). CDR1 is LNHDA and CDR2 is SQIVND in the germline V gene (reference sequence). Trimming left V 0 bases short and J 2 bases short, with 8 bases between. This CDR3 region has 15 residues. The CDR3 protein is CASSIDGRGNQPQHF. The CDR3 DNA sequence: TGTGCCAGTAGTATAGATGGCAGGGGCAATCAGCCCCAGCATTTT. The entire variable domain, with the rest obtained from reference TRBV19 and TRBJ1-5, is as follows: DGGITQSPKYLFRKEGQNVTLSCEQNLNHDAMYWYRQDPGQGLRLIYYSQIVNDFQKGDIAEGYSVSREKKESFPLTVTSAQKNPTAFYLCASSIDGRGNQPQHFGDGTRLSIL.